This T cell receptor beta chain was sequenced in a study of cytomegalovirus exposure and HLA in healthy donors. This clone was recorded only once. The PCR employed 60 Vbeta primers together with 13 Jbeta primers. Produced via immunoSEQ multiplex PCR; TCRdb's table is partial and in-frame only. Of around 140,000 clones detected, 87% appear once; the ten largest clones hold around 5.5%. The sequencing sample was made of PBMCs. The clonotype originates from a woman under 40 in good health and CMV-seronegative.

CDR3 in DNA: TGCGCCAGCAGCCGCGGGACCCTTTACAATGAGCAGTTCTTC. As protein: CASSRGTLYNEQFF. This chain links TRBV5-1 with TRBJ2-1; possibly TRBD2 for D (6 bases). Germline V lookup: CDR1 SGHRS, CDR2 YFSETQ. The length of the CDR3 is 14 residues. Trimming stripped 4 bases from V and 4 bases from J, with 12 bases between.